A single sample gave rise to the 13 T cell receptor beta chains below, sequenced in a study of regulatory T cells in long-lasting Graves disease. Sequencing libraries for TCR beta were prepared with iRepertoire HTBI primers and Arm-PCR of CDR3 regions. MiXCR was run by TCRdb on the multiplex PCR reads, yielding one entry per CDR3 protein. Here the sample spans 420,000 or so distinct CDR3 sequences, about 15% being singletons. Time point of the sample: newly diagnosed GD, antithyroid drugs for less than 3 months. PBMC RNA was the source of the TCR library. This sample was shared with a second study, whose subject was T cells in Graves' hyperthyroidism and ophthalmopathy.

The specimen was peripheral blood mononuclear cells (PBMCs), collected at new diagnosis, from a patient treated with antithyroid drugs. The receptor source for this set is a woman between 18 and 29 years old with Graves disease.

This clonotype has only a few counts. The V call is TRBV7-8, the J call TRBJ1-1; D might be TRBD1 (6 bases). This CDR3 is built from 14 residues. Germline CDR1 reads SGHVS; CDR2 reads FQNEAQ. V lost 5 bases and J lost 8, with 18 bases in between. The CDR3 here is CASSLKLGAAEAFF. The CDR3 region has the DNA TGTGCCAGCAGCCTAAAGCTGGGGGCGGCGGAAGCTTTCTTT.

This clonotype was counted at least ten times. The chain carries TRBV20-1 and TRBJ2-1; perhaps D is TRBD1 or TRBD2 (7 bases each). Trimming took 6 bases from V and 4 from J, leaving 16 bases between them. This CDR3 comprises 14 residues. Germline CDR1 DFQATT, CDR2 SNEGSKA (reference sequence). The CDR3 DNA is TGCAGTGCCGCAGGGGGAGGGCCATACAATGAGCAGTTCTTC. The encoded protein is CSAAGGGPYNEQFF.

The rearrangement links TRBV20-1 to TRBJ2-7; 11 bases fit TRBD2. Germline CDR1 is DFQATT and CDR2 is SNEGSKA (reference sequence). The CDR3 consists of 15 residues. V dropped 3 bases and J dropped 4; count of bases not matched to a gene: 8. CDR3 amino acids: CSARVTSGSWYEQYF. In DNA, the CDR3 is TGCAGTGCTAGGGTAACTAGCGGGAGTTGGTACGAGCAGTACTTC.

Regarding this clonotype: The conserved phenylalanine or tryptophan is not found at the CDR3 terminus, so this likely reflects a read error. It is unclear where the CDR3 begins or ends on the DNA, so no DNA is shown, and the CDR3 is as TCRdb lists it. V and J are TRBV12-3 or TRBV12-4 and TRBJ2-4; the table calls TRBD2, which could not be checked here. The CDR3 is 18 amino acids long, termini counted. The CDR3 protein is CASSLRLAGGPWEQYFGP.

This clonotype has only a few counts. V is TRBV5-1 and J is TRBJ2-1; D not resolved. Trimming shortened V by 0 bases and J by 0 bases, and 7 bases separated the two germline ends. Germline-derived CDR1 and CDR2 are SGHRS and YFSETQ. The CDR3 is 15 amino acids. Here the CDR3 reads CASSLERNSYNEQFF. CDR3 DNA: TGCGCCAGCAGCTTGGAACGGAACTCCTACAATGAGCAGTTCTTC.

The V and J genes are TRBV12-5 and TRBJ2-7, with TRBD1 as a possible D gene (6 bases). This CDR3 spans 18 amino acids. The germline V gene has CDR1 LGHNT and CDR2 FRNRAP. Trimming left V 0 bases short and J 1 base short, with 19 bases between. The CDR3 DNA is TGTGCTAGTGGTTTGGTATTGAGGGACAAGGGGAAATCCTACGAGCAGTACTTC. Its translation is CASGLVLRDKGKSYEQYF.

Many counts were recorded for this clonotype. The rearrangement uses TRBV7-9 and TRBJ2-3; no clear D gene. Germline values: CDR1 SEHNR, CDR2 FQNEAQ (reference sequence). There are 11 residues in the CDR3. Trimming pared 5 bases from V and 5 bases from J, leaving 5 bases between. In nucleotides, the CDR3 is TGTGCCAGCAGCCAAGGAGATACGCAGTATTTT. Its translation is CASSQGDTQYF.

Remarks on this clonotype: At one boundary the junction diverges from the germline segment, which might be a read error. The chain joins TRBV5-1 to TRBJ1-1; the D gene is possibly TRBD1 (6 bases). Germline V gives CDR1 SGHRS, CDR2 YFSETQ. This CDR3 region has 13 residues. The CDR3 sequence is CASSLDRVKDSLF. The CDR3 DNA is TGCGCCAGCAGCTTGGATCGGGTAAAGGACAGTTTGTTT.

A note on this clonotype: This likely came from a read error, as a far larger clone is one base away. This sequence joins TRBV5-1 and TRBJ2-1; 10 bases map to TRBD1. V shed 4 bases, J shed 10 bases, and the junction held 5 bases outside the gene matches. The CDR3 runs 13 residues. In germline, CDR1 is SGHRS, CDR2 YFSETQ. CDR3 sequence: CASSDGTGDEQFF. DNA of the CDR3: TGCGCCAGCAGCGACGGGACAGGGGACGAGCAGTTCTTC. The entire variable domain, with the rest obtained from reference TRBV5-1 and TRBJ2-1, is as follows: KAGVTQTPRYLIKTRGQQVTLSCSPISGHRSVSWYQQTPGQGLQFLFEYFSETQRNKGNFPGRFSGRQFSNSRSEMNVSTLELGDSALYLCASSDGTGDEQFFGPGTRLTVL.

The V call is TRBV4-2, the J call TRBJ2-7, with TRBD2 matching over 12 bases. Trimming took 0 bases from V and 2 from J; bases not matched to a gene: 2. The CDR3 runs to 16 residues. Per germline, CDR1 LGHNA and CDR2 YNFKEQ. CDR3 in DNA: TGTGCCAGCAGCCAAGAACTAGCGGGAGGTACCTACGAGCAGTACTTC. This encodes CASSQELAGGTYEQYF.

There are many counts of this clonotype. The gene calls are TRBV3-1 and TRBJ2-7; 8 bases agree with TRBD2. Looked up from germline, CDR1 is LGHDT and CDR2 is YNNKEL (reference sequence). The V and J ends lost 1 base and 0 bases, in that order; junction bases with no gene match: 8. The CDR3 length is 17 residues. The CDR3 bases are TGTGCCAGCAGCCAAGGATGGGGTAGCGGGATCTCCTACGAGCAGTACTTC. It is translated as CASSQGWGSGISYEQYF.

This clonotype was recorded a few times. The chain joins TRBV25-1 to TRBJ2-5, with a weak D call TRBD1 (5 bases). In germline, CDR1 is MGHDK, CDR2 SYGVNS. With 1 base removed from V and 5 bases from J, the gap between germline ends came to 11 bases. CDR3 length: 14 residues. In DNA form, the CDR3 reads TGTGCCAGCAGTGAATCTAAGGGGTATGAGACCCAGTACTTC. This gives the protein CASSESKGYETQYF. Full variable domain (remainder filled in from reference TRBV25-1 and TRBJ2-5): EADIYQTPRYLVIGTGKKITLECSQTMGHDKMYWYQQDPGMELHLIHYSYGVNSTEKGDLSSESTVSRIRTEHFPLTLESARPSHTSQYLCASSESKGYETQYFGPGTRLLVL.

This clonotype was observed at least ten times. One junction end disagrees with the germline gene, perhaps due to a read error. J is TRBJ2-5 and V is TRBV3-1; D not certain. The CDR3 contains 13 residues. The germline gives CDR1 LGHDT, CDR2 YNNKEL (reference sequence). The CDR3 protein is CASSQPDTKKAHF. Here the CDR3 DNA reads TGTGCCAGCAGCCAACCAGACACGAAGAAAGCACACTTC.